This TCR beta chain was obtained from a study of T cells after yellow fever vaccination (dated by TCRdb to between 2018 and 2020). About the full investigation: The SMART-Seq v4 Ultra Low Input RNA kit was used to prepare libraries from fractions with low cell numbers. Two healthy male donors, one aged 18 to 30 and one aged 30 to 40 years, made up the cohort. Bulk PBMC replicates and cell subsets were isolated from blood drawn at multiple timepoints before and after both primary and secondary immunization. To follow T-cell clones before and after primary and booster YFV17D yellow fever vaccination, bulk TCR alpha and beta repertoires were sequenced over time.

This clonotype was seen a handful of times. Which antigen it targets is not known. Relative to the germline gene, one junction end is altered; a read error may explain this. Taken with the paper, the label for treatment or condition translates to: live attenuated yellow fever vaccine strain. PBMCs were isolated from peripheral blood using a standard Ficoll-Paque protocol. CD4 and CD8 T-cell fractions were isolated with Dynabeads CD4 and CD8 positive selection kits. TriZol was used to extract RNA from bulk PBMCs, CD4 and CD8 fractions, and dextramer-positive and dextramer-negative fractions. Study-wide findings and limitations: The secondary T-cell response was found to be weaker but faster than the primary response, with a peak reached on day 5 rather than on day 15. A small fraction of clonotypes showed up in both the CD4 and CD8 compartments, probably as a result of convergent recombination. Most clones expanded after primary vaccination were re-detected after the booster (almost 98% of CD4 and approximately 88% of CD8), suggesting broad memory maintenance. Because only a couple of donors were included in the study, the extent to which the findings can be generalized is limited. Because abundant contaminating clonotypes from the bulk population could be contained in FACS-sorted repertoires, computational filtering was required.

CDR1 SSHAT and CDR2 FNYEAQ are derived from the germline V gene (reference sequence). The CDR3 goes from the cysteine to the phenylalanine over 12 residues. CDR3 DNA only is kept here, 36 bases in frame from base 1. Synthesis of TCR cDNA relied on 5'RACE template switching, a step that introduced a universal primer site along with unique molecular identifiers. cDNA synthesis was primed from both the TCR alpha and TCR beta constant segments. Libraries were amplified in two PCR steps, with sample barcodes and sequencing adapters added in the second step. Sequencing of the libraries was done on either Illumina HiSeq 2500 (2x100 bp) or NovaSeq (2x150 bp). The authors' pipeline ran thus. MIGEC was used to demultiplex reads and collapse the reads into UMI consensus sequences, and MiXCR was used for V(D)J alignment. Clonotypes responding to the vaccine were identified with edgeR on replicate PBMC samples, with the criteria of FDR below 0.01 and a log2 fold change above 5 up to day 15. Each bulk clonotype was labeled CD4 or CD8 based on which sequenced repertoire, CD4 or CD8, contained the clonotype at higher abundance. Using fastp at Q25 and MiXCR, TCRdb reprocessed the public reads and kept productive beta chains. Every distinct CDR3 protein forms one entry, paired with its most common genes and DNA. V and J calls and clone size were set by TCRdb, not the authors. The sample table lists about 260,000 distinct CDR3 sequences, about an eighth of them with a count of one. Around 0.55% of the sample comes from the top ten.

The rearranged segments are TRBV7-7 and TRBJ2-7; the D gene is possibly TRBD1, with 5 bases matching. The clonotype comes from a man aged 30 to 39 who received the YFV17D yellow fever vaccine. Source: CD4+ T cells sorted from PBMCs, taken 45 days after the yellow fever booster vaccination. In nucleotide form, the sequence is TGTGCTAGCAGCCAGGGTTCCGGCGAGCAGTACTTC. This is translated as CASSQGSGEQYF.